This note documents a single T cell receptor beta chain sequence. The clone's antigen remains unknown. Base qualities are not provided; no much larger clone lies one nucleotide away. This entry is derived from a study of shared clonotypes between healthy human individuals (dated by TCRdb to about 2020). Looking at the study overall: A few men and a couple of women, aged 18 to 49 years, made up the cohort. For each donor, CD4 naive and CD4 memory were each run on three plates, CD8 naive on two plates, and CD8 memory on one plate. To estimate repertoire size and how much clonotypes are shared between individuals, the study performed deep sequencing of blood TCR repertoires from five healthy adults. To increase sequencing depth and limit assay-specific biases, different laboratories used diverse techniques to prepare libraries and sequence TCR repertoires. Per donor, leukapheresis produced somewhere between about 0.9 and 9.5 billion PBMCs.

On the study overall, not on this receptor specifically: The genetic and exposure-history diversity represented was limited by the small number of donors. Only blood was sampled, and tissue TCR repertoires likely differ from those in blood. Compared with non-shared clonotypes, the clonotypes found in all four sorted-subset donors had higher generation probabilities. Pairwise subsampling led to the expectation that sequencing depth would affect the degree of clonotype sharing among donors. Even with the large sequencing depth, rarefaction of the sorted-subset datasets indicated that sequencing was incomplete. Sharing across four donors was observed for approximately 5% of naive CD4, over 3% of naive CD8, over 2% of memory CD4, and less than 0.45% of memory CD8 clonotypes. Larger estimated clonotype richness was generally found for naive subsets than for memory subsets.

Trimming removed 8 bases from V and 1 base from J, leaving 12 bases between the germline ends. CDR1 and CDR2, looked up from the germline V gene (reference sequence), are MNHEY and SMNVEV. Taken from cysteine to phenylalanine, the CDR3 has 14 residues. Of the read, only the CDR3 DNA is kept; its 42 bases are in frame from base 1. Using the deep immunoSEQ assay, TCR CDR3 regions were amplified from genomic DNA by multiplex PCR. For each cell subset, the extracted genomic DNA was distributed evenly across all wells of several immunoSEQ 96-well plates, and each plate served as one replicate. For sorted subsets, approximately 200 ng of genomic DNA, equivalent to 30,000 or so T cell genomes, went into each replicate PCR. The purified libraries were quantified using a Qubit 3.0 fluorometer, sized with a Bioanalyzer 2100, and then quantified again using the KAPA Library Quantification kit. Every immunoSEQ 96-well plate was sequenced on a dedicated single-read 150-cycle Illumina NextSeq 550 flow cell. In the paper's pipeline: Because the immunoSEQ output held only junctional sequences and lacked quality scores, the filtering could not match the filtering applied to full-length reads. Sequences were annotated with PyIR, a Python wrapper for IgBLAST v1.9, and V/J genes and CDR3 were assigned using IMGT germline references. Reads with weak V/J assignments (E-value above 1e-6), missing CDR3, stop codons, out-of-frame junctions, or ambiguous translated residues were removed. V3J clonotypes were defined by identical inferred V gene, J gene, and CDR3 amino acid sequence. The percentage overlap between two repertoires was calculated by dividing the number of shared unique clonotypes by the size of the smaller repertoire. Three approaches were used to assess repertoire richness: RTK rarefaction, the Chao1 estimator, and Recon v2.1 estimates of unobserved clonotypes. Generation probabilities were computed with OLGA for all TCRbeta clonotypes obtained by the gDNA method from a few donors. This immuneACCESS table, as held by TCRdb, lists in-frame sequences with V and J called but not all clones. Of the missing ones, under half trace to an unresolved V gene in checked studies; the others have no known cause. D and trimming were read from the DNA, whereas the V and J calls and clone size are those reported in that table. The sample data list more than 2 million clones, and about 95% of these were observed just once. The ten top clones hold 0.9% to 1.3% of the sample.

For the CD8 naive samples, CD45RO-negative cells were positively selected for CCR7, yielding a CD45RA+CCR7+ population from which TemRA cells were excluded. Healthy HIV-negative adults with no recently reported acute infections or vaccinations were included as donors. All donors were Caucasian adults living in Nashville, Tennessee, USA. After blood collection by leukapheresis, PBMCs were isolated using Ficoll-Histopaque density gradient centrifugation and then cryopreserved in the vapor phase of liquid nitrogen. Purity and quantity of every magnetically sorted T cell population were checked by analytical flow cytometry. From each sorted fraction, genomic DNA was isolated and quantified by UV absorbance on a Nanodrop 2000c.

The rearranged chain carries TRBV27 and TRBJ1-5; confidence is insufficient to name the D gene. Material: naive CD8+ T cells sorted from blood. The cell subset or site label of this sample denotes: CD45RA+CCR7+. The receptor was isolated from a man between 18 and 29 years old in good health. The nucleotides are TGTGCCAGCTCTTGGGGTGGGAGCAATCAGCCCCAGCATTTT. Its protein is CASSWGGSNQPQHF.